These 9 T cell receptor beta chains share one sample of origin, sequenced in a study of regulatory T cells in long-lasting Graves disease. Construction of the TCR beta libraries employed iRepertoire HTBI primers in conjunction with Arm-PCR of CDR3 regions. TCRdb reanalysed the multiplex PCR reads using MiXCR and keeps one entry per CDR3 protein. Of fewer than 450,000 distinct CDR3 sequences in the sample, over 14% were seen once. Time point meaning: newly diagnosed GD, antithyroid drugs for less than 3 months. Extracted PBMC RNA gave rise to the TCR library. This sample also belongs to another study, concerning T cells in Graves' hyperthyroidism and ophthalmopathy.

The source was peripheral blood mononuclear cells (PBMCs), collected at new diagnosis, from a patient treated with antithyroid drugs. The receptors stem from a middle-aged woman with Graves disease.

The chain couples TRBV7-9 to TRBJ2-4, with 16 bases that match TRBD2. V shed 5 bases, J shed 7 bases, and the junction held 8 bases outside the gene matches. The length of the CDR3 is 17 residues. The germline gives CDR1 SEHNR, CDR2 FQNEAQ (reference sequence). CDR3 sequence (DNA): TGTGCCAGCAGCCCAGGGACTAGCGGGAGGGGGGAGAACATTCAGTACTTC. Its translation is CASSPGTSGRGENIQYF.

This sequence joins TRBV7-9 and TRBJ1-2, with unresolved D. Trimming cost V 2 bases and J 3 bases, with 16 bases left between them. This CDR3 is built from 16 residues. The germline V gene encodes CDR1 SEHNR and CDR2 FQNEAQ (reference sequence). CDR3 residues: CASSLIEAPPDYGYTF. In DNA form, the CDR3 reads TGTGCCAGCAGCTTAATCGAAGCCCCGCCAGACTATGGCTACACCTTC.

This clonotype was detected a few times. The V gene is TRBV10-3, the J gene TRBJ2-1, with D tentatively TRBD2 (5 bases). This CDR3 has 15 amino acids. Per germline, CDR1 ENHRY and CDR2 SYGVKD. With 7 bases removed from V and 0 bases from J, the gap between germline ends came to 13 bases. CDR3 sequence reads: CAITPGGSSYNEQFF. Here the CDR3 DNA reads TGTGCCATCACCCCGGGTGGGAGCTCCTACAATGAGCAGTTCTTC.

Worth noting for this clonotype: A read error is possible here, since a much larger clone lies one base away. The V call is TRBV20-1, the J call TRBJ2-7, with a weak D call TRBD2 (5 bases). CDR1 and CDR2 from the germline V gene are DFQATT and SNEGSKA (reference sequence). CDR3 size: 12 residues. Trimming took off 1 base at V and 5 bases at J, with 9 bases between the two ends. For the CDR3, the DNA is TGCAGTGCTAGAGGACAAGCGGACGAGCAGTACTTC. It specifies CSARGQADEQYF.

This clonotype was found many times. The chain combines TRBV5-1 with TRBJ2-7; D remains ambiguous. The CDR3 extends over 14 amino acids. Germline assignment: CDR1 SGHRS and CDR2 YFSETQ. The V and J ends lost 1 base and 6 bases respectively, with 14 bases between them. The CDR3 DNA reads as TGCGCCAGCAGCTTGTCTCCACCCTCCGCCGAGCAGTACTTC. This gives the protein CASSLSPPSAEQYF.

Only a few counts were recorded for this clonotype. The chain carries TRBV18 and TRBJ2-7; TRBD2 matches 15 bases. CDR1 and CDR2 (germline): KGHSH, LQKENI. The V segment lost 3 bases and the J segment 6 bases; nucleotides outside the gene matches: 12. CDR3 length: 18 residues. In DNA, the CDR3 is TGTGCCAGCTCACCGGGGACTAGCGGGAGGCTCCGTCGGGGCGAGCAGTACTTC. Translating gives CASSPGTSGRLRRGEQYF.

This clonotype was detected ten times or more. The chain joins TRBV14 to TRBJ1-1; no firm D call. Germline V gene sequence: CDR1 SGHDN, CDR2 FVKESK. V was cut by 3 bases and J by 0 bases, with 8 bases left in between. The CDR3 is made up of 14 amino acids. DNA of the CDR3: TGTGCCAGCAGCCACTGGGCCCTGAACACTGAAGCTTTCTTT. It is translated as CASSHWALNTEAFF.

This clonotype appeared many times. The V call is TRBV7-8, the J call TRBJ1-6, with 9 bases identical to TRBD1. Germline assignment: CDR1 SGHVS and CDR2 FQNEAQ. The CDR3 spans 16 residues. With 2 bases clipped from V and 7 bases from J, the junction kept 6 bases outside the gene matches. CDR3 nucleotide sequence: TGTGCCAGCAGCTTACTCCGGGACAGGGCCAATTCACCCCTCCACTTT. Its protein product is CASSLLRDRANSPLHF. The full variable domain, completed using reference TRBV7-8 and TRBJ1-6, is GAGVSQSPRYKVAKRGQDVALRCDPISGHVSLFWYQQALGQGPEFLTYFQNEAQLDKSGLPSDRFFAERPEGSVSTLKIQRTQQEDSAVYLCASSLLRDRANSPLHFGNGTRLTVT.

The rearrangement uses TRBV20-1 and TRBJ2-3; 9 nucleotides line up with TRBD2. CDR1 and CDR2 (germline): DFQATT, SNEGSKA (reference sequence). The CDR3 has 15 amino acids. Germline trimming cut 6 bases from V and 2 bases from J; bases unmatched to any gene: 9. CDR3 sequence: CSANPGTSLTDTQYF. The CDR3 nucleotides are TGCAGTGCCAACCCCGGGACTAGCCTCACAGATACGCAGTATTTT.